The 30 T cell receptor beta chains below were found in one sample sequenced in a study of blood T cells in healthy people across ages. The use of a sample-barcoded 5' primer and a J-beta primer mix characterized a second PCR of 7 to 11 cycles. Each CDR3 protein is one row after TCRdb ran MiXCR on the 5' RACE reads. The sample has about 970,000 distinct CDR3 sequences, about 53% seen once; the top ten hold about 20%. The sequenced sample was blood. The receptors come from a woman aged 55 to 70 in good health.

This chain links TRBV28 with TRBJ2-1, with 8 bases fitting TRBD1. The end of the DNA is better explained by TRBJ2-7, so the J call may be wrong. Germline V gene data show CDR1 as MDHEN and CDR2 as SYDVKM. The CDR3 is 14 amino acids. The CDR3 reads CASWTGRDYNEQYF. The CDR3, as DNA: TGTGCCAGCTGGACAGGGCGTGACTACAATGAGCAGTACTTC.

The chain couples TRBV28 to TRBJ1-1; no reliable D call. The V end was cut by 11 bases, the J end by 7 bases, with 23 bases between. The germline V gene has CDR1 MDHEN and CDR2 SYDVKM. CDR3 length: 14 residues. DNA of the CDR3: TGTGCCGCAACTGGGAGTCTTTCCGCTAATGAAGCTTTCTTT. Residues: CAATGSLSANEAFF.

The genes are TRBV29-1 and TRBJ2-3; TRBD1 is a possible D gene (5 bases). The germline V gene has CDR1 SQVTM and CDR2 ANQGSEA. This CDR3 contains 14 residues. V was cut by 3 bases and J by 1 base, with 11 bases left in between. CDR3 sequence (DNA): TGCAGCGTTGAGTCTATGGGGCGCACAGATACGCAGTATTTT. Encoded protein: CSVESMGRTDTQYF.

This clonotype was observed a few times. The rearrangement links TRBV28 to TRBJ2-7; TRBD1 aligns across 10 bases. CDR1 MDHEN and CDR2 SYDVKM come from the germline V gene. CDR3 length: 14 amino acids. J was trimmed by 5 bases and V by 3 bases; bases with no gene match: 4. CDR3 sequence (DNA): TGTGCCAGCAGTTTTCCGGGACAGGGGAACGAGCAGTACTTC. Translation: CASSFPGQGNEQYF.

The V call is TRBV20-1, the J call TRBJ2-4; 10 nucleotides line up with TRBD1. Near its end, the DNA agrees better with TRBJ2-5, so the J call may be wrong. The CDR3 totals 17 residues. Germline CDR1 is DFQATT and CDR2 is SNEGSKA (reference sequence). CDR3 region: CSAREPRQTGQGETQYF. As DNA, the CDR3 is TGCAGTGCTAGAGAGCCCCGCCAGACGGGACAGGGGGAGACCCAGTACTTC.

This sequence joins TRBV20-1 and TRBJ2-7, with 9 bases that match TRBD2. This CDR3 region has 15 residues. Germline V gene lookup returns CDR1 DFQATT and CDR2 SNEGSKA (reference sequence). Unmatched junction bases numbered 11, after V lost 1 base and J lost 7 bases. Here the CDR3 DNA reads TGCAGTGCTAGAGGTGGGGCTAGCGGGAACAATGAGCAGTACTTC. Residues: CSARGGASGNNEQYF.

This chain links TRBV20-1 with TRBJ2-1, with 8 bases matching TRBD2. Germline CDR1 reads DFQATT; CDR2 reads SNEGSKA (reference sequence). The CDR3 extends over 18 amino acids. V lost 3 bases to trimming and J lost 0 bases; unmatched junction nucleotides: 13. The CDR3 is CSASSLGTRSSSYNEQFF. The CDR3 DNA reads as TGCAGTGCTAGCAGCCTCGGGACTAGGTCCAGCTCCTACAATGAGCAGTTCTTC.

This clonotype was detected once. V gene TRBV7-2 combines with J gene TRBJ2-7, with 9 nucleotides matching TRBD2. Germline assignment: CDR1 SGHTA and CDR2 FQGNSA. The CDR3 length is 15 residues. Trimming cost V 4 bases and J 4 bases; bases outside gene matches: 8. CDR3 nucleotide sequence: TGTGCCAGCAGCTCTGGGACTAGCCAAGCATACGAGCAGTACTTC. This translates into CASSSGTSQAYEQYF.

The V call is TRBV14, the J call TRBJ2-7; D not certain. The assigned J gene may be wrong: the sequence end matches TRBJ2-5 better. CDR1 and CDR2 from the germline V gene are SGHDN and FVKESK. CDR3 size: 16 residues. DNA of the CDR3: TGTGCCAGCAGCCAAGATTTATCCGAAATGGGAGAGACCCAGTACTTC. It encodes CASSQDLSEMGETQYF.

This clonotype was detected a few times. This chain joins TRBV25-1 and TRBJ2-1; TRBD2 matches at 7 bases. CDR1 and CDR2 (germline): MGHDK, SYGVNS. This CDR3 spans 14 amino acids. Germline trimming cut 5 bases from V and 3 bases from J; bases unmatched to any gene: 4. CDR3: CASSFWGGYNEQFF. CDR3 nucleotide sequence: TGTGCCAGCAGTTTCTGGGGGGGCTACAATGAGCAGTTCTTC.

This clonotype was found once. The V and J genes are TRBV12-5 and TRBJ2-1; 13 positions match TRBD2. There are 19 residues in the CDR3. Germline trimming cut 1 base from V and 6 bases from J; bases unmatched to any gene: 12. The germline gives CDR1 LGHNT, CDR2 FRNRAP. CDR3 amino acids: CASGLALGTSGTVGNEQFF. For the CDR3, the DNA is TGTGCTAGTGGTTTGGCCCTGGGGACTAGCGGGACAGTGGGCAATGAGCAGTTCTTC.

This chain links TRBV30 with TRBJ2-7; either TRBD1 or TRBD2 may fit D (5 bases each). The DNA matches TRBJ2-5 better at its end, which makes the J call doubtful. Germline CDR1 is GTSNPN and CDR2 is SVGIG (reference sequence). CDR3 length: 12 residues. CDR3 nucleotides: TGTGCCTGGGGGGGTGTTGGTTGGACCCAGTACTTC. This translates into CAWGGVGWTQYF.

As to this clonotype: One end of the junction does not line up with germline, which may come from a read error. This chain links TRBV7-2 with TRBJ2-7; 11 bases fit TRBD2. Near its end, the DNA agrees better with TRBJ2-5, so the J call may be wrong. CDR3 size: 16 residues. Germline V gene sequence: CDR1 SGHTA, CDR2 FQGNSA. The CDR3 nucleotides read TGTGCCAGCGGCTTAGATCCTAGCGGGAGGTTCGAGACCCAGTACTTC. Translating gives CASGLDPSGRFETQYF.

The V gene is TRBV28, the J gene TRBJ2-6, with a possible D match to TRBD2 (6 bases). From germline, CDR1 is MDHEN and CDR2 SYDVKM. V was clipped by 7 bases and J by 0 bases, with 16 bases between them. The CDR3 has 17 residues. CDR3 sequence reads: CASTTDRGTSGANVLTF. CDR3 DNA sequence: TGTGCCAGCACCACTGACCGGGGGACCTCTGGGGCCAACGTCCTGACTTTC.

CDR3 DNA: TGTGCCGCCCGGAGGGGTGGGTCCTACGAGCAGTACTTC. Translation gives CAARRGGSYEQYF. The V and J genes are TRBV7-2 and TRBJ2-7; D possibly corresponds to TRBD2 (6 bases). This CDR3 contains 13 residues. Per the germline V gene, CDR1 is SGHTA and CDR2 is FQGNSA. Trimming took off 11 bases at V and 1 base at J, with 15 bases between the two ends.

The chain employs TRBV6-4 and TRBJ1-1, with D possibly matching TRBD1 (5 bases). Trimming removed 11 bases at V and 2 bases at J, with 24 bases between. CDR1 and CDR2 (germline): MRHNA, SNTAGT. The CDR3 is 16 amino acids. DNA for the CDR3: TGTGCCCAGTGGGGGAGGGGAGGTCAGAGAAACACTGAAGCTTTCTTT. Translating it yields CAQWGRGGQRNTEAFF.

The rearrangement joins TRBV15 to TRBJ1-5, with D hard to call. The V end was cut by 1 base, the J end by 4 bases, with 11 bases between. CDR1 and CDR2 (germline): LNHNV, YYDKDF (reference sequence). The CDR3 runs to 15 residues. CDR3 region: CATSRAKGGNQPQHF. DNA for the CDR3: TGTGCCACCAGCAGAGCGAAAGGAGGTAATCAGCCCCAGCATTTT.

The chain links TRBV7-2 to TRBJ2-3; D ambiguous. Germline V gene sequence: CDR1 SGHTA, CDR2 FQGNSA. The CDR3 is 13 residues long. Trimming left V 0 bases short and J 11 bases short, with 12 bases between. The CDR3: CASSLAPLDGQYF. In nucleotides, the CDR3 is TGTGCCAGCAGCTTAGCACCCCTCGACGGGCAGTATTTT.

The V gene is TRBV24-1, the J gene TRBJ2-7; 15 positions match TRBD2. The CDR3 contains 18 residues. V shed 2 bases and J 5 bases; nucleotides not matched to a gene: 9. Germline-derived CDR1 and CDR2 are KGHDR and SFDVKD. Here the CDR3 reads CATSDSKGTSGRFHEQYF. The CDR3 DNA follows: TGTGCCACCAGTGATTCTAAAGGGACTAGCGGGAGGTTCCACGAGCAGTACTTC.

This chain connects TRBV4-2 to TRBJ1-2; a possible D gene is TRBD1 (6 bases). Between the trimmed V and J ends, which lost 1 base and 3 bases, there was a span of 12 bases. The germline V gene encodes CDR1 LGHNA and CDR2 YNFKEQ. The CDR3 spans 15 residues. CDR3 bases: TGTGCCAGCAGCCAAGCTTGGGGGCGCGACTATGGCTACACCTTC. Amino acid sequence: CASSQAWGRDYGYTF.

The CDR3 is CASSTRRDRATSDEQYF. CDR3 DNA: TGTGCCAGCAGCACTCGAAGGGACAGGGCTACGTCGGACGAGCAGTACTTC. The gene calls are TRBV7-9 and TRBJ2-7; 9 bases align to TRBD1. CDR1 and CDR2 (germline): SEHNR, FQNEAQ (reference sequence). The CDR3 consists of 17 residues. The trim removed 5 bases at V and 5 bases at J, leaving 16 bases unmatched.

Written as DNA, the CDR3 is TGTGCCAGCAGCCAAACAAGGGCCGGCTACACCTTC. It specifies CASSQTRAGYTF. The chain combines TRBV14 with TRBJ1-2, with D uncertain. In germline, CDR1 is SGHDN, CDR2 FVKESK. The CDR3 covers 12 residues. Between the trimmed V and J ends, which lost 2 bases and 8 bases, there was a span of 9 bases.

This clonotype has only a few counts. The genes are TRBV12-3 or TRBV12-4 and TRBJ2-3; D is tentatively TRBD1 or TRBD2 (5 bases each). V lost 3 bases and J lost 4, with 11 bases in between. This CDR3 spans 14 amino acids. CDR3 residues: CASSFGGLADTQYF. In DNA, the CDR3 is TGTGCCAGCAGTTTTGGGGGTTTGGCAGATACGCAGTATTTT.

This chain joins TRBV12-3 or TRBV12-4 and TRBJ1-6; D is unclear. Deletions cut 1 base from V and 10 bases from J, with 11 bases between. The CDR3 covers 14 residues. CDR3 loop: CASSLGGLGSPLHF. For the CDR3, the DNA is TGTGCCAGCAGTTTAGGAGGATTGGGGTCACCCCTCCACTTT.

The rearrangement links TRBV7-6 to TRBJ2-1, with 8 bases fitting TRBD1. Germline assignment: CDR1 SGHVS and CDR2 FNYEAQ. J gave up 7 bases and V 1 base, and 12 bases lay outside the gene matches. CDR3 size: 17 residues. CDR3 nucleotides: TGTGCCAGCAGCTTAGAAGCAGGGGGCAGGAGGGGAAATGAGCAGTTCTTC. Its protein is CASSLEAGGRRGNEQFF. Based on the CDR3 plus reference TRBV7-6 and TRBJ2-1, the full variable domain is GAGVSQSPRYKVTKRGQDVALRCDPISGHVSLYWYRQALGQGPEFLTYFNYEAQQDKSGLPNDRFSAERPEGSISTLTIQRTEQRDSAMYRCASSLEAGGRRGNEQFFGPGTRLTVL.

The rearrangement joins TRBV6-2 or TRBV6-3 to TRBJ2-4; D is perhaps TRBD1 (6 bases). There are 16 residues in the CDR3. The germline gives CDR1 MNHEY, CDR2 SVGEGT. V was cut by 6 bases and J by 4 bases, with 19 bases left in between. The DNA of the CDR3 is TGTGCCAGCAGATCCCTTGGACAGATCCTTAAAAACATTCAGTACTTC. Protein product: CASRSLGQILKNIQYF.

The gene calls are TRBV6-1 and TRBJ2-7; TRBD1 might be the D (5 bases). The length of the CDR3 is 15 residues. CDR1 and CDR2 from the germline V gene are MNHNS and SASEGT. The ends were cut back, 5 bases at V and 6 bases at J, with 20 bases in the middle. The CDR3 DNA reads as TGTGCCAGCAGTCCTCAGGGATCGTCGGGTCTCGAGCAGTACTTC. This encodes CASSPQGSSGLEQYF.

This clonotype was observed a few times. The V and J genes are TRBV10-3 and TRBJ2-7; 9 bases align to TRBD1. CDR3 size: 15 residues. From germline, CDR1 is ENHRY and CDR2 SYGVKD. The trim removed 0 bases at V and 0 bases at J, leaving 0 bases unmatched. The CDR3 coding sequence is TGTGCCATCAGTGAGTCGGGACAGGGCTCCTACGAGCAGTACTTC. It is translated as CAISESGQGSYEQYF.

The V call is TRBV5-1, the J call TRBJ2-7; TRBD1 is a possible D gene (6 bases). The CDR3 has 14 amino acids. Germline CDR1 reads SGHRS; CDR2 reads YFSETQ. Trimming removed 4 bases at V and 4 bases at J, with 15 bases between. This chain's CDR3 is CASSTSTGWYEQYF. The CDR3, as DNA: TGCGCCAGCAGCACCTCGACAGGCTGGTACGAGCAGTACTTC.

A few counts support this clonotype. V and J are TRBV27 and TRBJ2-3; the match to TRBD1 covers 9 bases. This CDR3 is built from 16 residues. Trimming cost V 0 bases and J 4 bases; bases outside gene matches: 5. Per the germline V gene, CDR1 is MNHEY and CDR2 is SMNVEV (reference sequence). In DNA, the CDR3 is TGTGCCAGCAGTTTATCTTTAACAGGGGGCCCAGATACGCAGTATTTT. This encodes CASSLSLTGGPDTQYF.